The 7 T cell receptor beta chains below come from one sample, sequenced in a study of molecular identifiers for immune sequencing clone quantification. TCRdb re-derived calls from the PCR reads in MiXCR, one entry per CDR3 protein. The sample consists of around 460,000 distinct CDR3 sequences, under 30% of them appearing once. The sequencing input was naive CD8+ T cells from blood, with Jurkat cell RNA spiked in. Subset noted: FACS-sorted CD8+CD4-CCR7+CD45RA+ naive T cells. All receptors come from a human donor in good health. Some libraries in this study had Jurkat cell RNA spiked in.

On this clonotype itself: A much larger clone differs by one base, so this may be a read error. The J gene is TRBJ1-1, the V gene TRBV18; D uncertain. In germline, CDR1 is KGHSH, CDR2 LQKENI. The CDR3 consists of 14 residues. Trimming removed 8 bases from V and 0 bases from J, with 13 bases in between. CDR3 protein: CASPHISMNTEAFF. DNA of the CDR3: TGTGCCAGCCCACACATTTCCATGAACACTGAAGCTTTCTTT.

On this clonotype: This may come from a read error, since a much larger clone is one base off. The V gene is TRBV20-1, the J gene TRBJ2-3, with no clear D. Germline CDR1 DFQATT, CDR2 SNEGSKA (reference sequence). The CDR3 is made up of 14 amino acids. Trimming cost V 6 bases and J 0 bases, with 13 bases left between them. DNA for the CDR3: TGCAGTGCAACCGTGAGTATGAGCACAGATACGCAGTATTTT. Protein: CSATVSMSTDTQYF.

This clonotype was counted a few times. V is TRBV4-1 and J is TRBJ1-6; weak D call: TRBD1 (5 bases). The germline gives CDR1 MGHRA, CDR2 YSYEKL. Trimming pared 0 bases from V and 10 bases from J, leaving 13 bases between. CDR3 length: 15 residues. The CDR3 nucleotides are TGCGCCAGCAGCCAAGAGCCAGGGTTCGGGTCACCCCTCCACTTT. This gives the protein CASSQEPGFGSPLHF.

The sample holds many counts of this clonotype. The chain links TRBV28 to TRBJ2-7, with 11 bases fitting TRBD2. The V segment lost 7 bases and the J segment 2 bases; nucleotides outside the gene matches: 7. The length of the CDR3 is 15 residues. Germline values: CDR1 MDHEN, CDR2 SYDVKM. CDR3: CASTRGLADTYEQYF. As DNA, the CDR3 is TGTGCCAGCACCCGGGGACTAGCGGACACCTACGAGCAGTACTTC.

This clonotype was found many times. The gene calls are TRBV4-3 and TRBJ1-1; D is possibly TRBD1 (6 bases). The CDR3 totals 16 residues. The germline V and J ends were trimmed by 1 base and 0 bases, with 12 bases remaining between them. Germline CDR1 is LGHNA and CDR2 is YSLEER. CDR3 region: CASSQGLRGLNTEAFF. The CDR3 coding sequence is TGCGCCAGCAGCCAAGGTCTGCGGGGGCTGAACACTGAAGCTTTCTTT.

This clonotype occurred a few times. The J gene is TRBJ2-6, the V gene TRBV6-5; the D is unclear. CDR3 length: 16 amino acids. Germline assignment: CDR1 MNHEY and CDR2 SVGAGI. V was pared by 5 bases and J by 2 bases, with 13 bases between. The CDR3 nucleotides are TGTGCCAGCAGTATGAACAGCCCTGCTGGGGCCAACGTCCTGACTTTC. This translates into CASSMNSPAGANVLTF.

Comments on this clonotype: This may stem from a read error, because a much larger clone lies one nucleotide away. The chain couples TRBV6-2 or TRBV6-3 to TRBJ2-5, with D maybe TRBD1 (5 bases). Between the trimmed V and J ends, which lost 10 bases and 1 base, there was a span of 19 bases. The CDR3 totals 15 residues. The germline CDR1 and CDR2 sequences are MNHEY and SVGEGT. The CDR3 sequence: CANSPYGQGQETQYF. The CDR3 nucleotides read TGTGCCAACAGCCCCTACGGACAAGGCCAAGAGACCCAGTACTTC.